Below, 30 T cell receptor beta chains from the same sample are listed, as sequenced in a study of blood T cell repertoires in COVID-19. Profiling relied on immunoSEQ multiplex PCR, and the TCRdb table lists in-frame clones only, not all of them. The repertoire holds about 130,000 clones, with roughly 80% as singletons. The sequenced sample consisted of PBMCs or T cells enriched from blood (not recorded which). Receptors were obtained from a man aged 50-59 years who had recovered from COVID-19.

This chain uses TRBV7-2 with TRBJ2-2, with D perhaps matching TRBD2 (5 bases). V was cut by 5 bases and J by 5 bases, with 21 bases left in between. The CDR3 has 17 residues. CDR1 and CDR2 (germline): SGHTA, FQGNSA. The CDR3 here is CASSLNPSLARTGELFF. The CDR3 coding sequence is TGTGCCAGCAGCCTAAACCCATCGCTAGCCCGTACCGGGGAGCTGTTTTTT.

This rearrangement joins TRBV7-9 to TRBJ2-3, with 7 bases matching TRBD1. Germline V gene sequence: CDR1 SEHNR, CDR2 FQNEAQ (reference sequence). This CDR3 is 15 amino acids long. Trimming took 2 bases from V and 0 from J; bases not matched to a gene: 2. CDR3 in DNA: TGTGCCAGCAGCTTACGACAGGGAAGCACAGATACGCAGTATTTT. It yields the protein CASSLRQGSTDTQYF.

The chain recombines TRBV3-1 (or the pseudogene TRBV3-2) with TRBJ2-5; 9 nucleotides agree with TRBD2. Unmatched junction bases numbered 9, after V lost 4 bases and J lost 3 bases. Germline values: CDR1 LGHDT, CDR2 YNNKEL (reference sequence). This CDR3 has 16 residues. The DNA for the CDR3 is TGTGCCAGCAGCCTTCGTCTAGCGGGGTCAAAAGAGACCCAGTACTTC. This gives the protein CASSLRLAGSKETQYF.

The chain is built from TRBV21-1 and TRBJ2-7; whether TRBD1, the table's D call, matches the DNA was not checked. TRBV21-1 is noted as a pseudogene. The CDR3 contains 16 residues. The CDR3 sequence: CASSKARRTENYEQYF. CDR3 in DNA: TGTGCCAGCAGCAAAGCACGTCGGACAGAAAACTACGAGCAGTACTTC.

In nucleotides, the CDR3 is TGCGCCAGCAGCCGAGGACTTACCTACGAGCAGTACTTC. Its protein is CASSRGLTYEQYF. V gene TRBV4-3 combines with J gene TRBJ2-7; tentative D call: TRBD2 (5 bases). CDR3 length: 13 residues. Trimming cost V 4 bases and J 2 bases, with 9 bases left between them. Per the germline V gene, CDR1 is LGHNA and CDR2 is YSLEER.

With respect to this clone: The sample carries other DNA sequences with the same CDR3. The CDR3 coding sequence is TGTGCCAGCACAGACAGGGGATATTACGAGCAGTACTTC. Translated: CASTDRGYYEQYF. V usage is TRBV6-5 and J usage is TRBJ2-7; 8 bases match TRBD1. The trim removed 7 bases at V and 4 bases at J, leaving 6 bases unmatched. The CDR3 length is 13 residues. Germline CDR1 and CDR2: MNHEY and SVGAGI.

This clone was picked up a small number of times. The chain recombines TRBV7-6 with TRBJ2-5; 8 bases align to TRBD1. The CDR3 length is 15 residues. Germline lookup yields CDR1 SGHVS and CDR2 FNYEAQ. The J segment lost 5 bases and the V segment lost 5 bases, leaving 10 bases of the junction unmatched. The CDR3 protein is CASSPTQGAGETQYF. CDR3 DNA sequence: TGTGCCAGCAGCCCAACGCAGGGGGCAGGGGAGACCCAGTACTTC.

CDR3 in DNA: TGTGCCAGCAGCGGACCCTGGGACAGTGGAGAGACCCAGTACTTC. It yields the protein CASSGPWDSGETQYF. This chain joins TRBV9 and TRBJ2-5; 7 bases align to TRBD1. Germline V gene data show CDR1 as SGDLS and CDR2 as YYNGEE. Trimming removed 3 bases from V and 4 bases from J; junction bases left unmatched: 9. This CDR3 comprises 15 residues.

The chain joins TRBV10-3 to TRBJ2-7; 9 bases match TRBD2. The CDR3 covers 14 residues. V dropped 9 bases and J dropped 3; count of bases not matched to a gene: 9. The V gene's germline CDR1 is ENHRY and CDR2 SYGVKD. DNA for the CDR3: TGTGCCATGGGGGCTAGCGGGGCGCTCTACGAGCAGTACTTC. Amino acids: CAMGASGALYEQYF.

The rearrangement uses TRBV4-3 and TRBJ1-5; unclear D gene. The CDR3 is 14 amino acids. Germline V lookup: CDR1 LGHNA, CDR2 YSLEER. Trimming removed 0 bases at V and 7 bases at J, with 10 bases between. CDR3 nucleotide sequence: TGCGCCAGCAGCCAAGATCTGACACCGCAGCCCCAGCATTTT. As protein: CASSQDLTPQPQHF.

The V call is TRBV14, the J call TRBJ2-7, with D possibly being TRBD2 (5 bases). V was cut by 5 bases and J by 7 bases, with 15 bases left in between. The CDR3 runs 13 residues. The germline CDR1 and CDR2 sequences are SGHDN and FVKESK. CDR3: CASSSFWTGEQYF. CDR3 DNA: TGTGCCAGCAGCTCCTTCTGGACGGGGGAGCAGTACTTC.

This clone was counted a few times. The gene calls are TRBV4-2 and TRBJ2-7, with D possibly TRBD1 on 6 matching bases. The CDR3 length is 16 residues. Trimming stripped 0 bases from V and 0 bases from J, with 12 bases between. Germline CDR1 and CDR2: LGHNA and YNFKEQ. CDR3 bases: TGTGCCAGCAGCCAAGATCGGGACATTAGCTCCTACGAGCAGTACTTC. Translation gives CASSQDRDISSYEQYF.

The chain joins TRBV7-9 to TRBJ2-1, with D perhaps TRBD2 (6 bases). This CDR3 region has 17 residues. V gave up 5 bases and J gave up 5 bases, with 22 bases separating them. Germline loops: CDR1 SEHNR, CDR2 FQNEAQ (reference sequence). The DNA for the CDR3 is TGTGCCAGCAGCGTAAGAACTAGCCTCCCTCTAAACAATGAGCAGTTCTTC. This encodes CASSVRTSLPLNNEQFF. Based on the CDR3 plus reference TRBV7-9 and TRBJ2-1, the full variable domain is DTGVSQNPRHKITKRGQNVTFRCDPISEHNRLYWYRQTLGQGPEFLTYFQNEAQLEKSRLLSDRFSAERPKGSFSTLEIQRTEQGDSAMYLCASSVRTSLPLNNEQFFGPGTRLTVL.

This chain connects TRBV5-5 to TRBJ1-5; D remains ambiguous. CDR1 SGHKS and CDR2 YYEKEE come from the germline V gene (reference sequence). The CDR3 runs to 14 residues. With 1 base removed from V and 4 bases from J, the gap between germline ends came to 9 bases. The CDR3 nucleotides are TGTGCCAGCAGCTTGTCCAGGAATAATCAGCCCCAGCATTTT. Its protein is CASSLSRNNQPQHF.

The J gene is TRBJ1-4, the V gene TRBV2; D unresolved. Trimming shortened V by 7 bases and J by 4 bases, and 13 bases separated the two germline ends. Germline V gene data show CDR1 as SNHLY and CDR2 as FYNNEI. The CDR3 runs to 14 residues. The CDR3: CASKVLGDNEKLFF. As DNA, the CDR3 is TGTGCCAGCAAAGTCCTGGGAGATAATGAAAAACTGTTTTTT.

Notes on this clone: Mismatch with germline at one junction end may stem from a read error. The chain combines TRBV23-1 with TRBJ2-3, with 8 bases that match TRBD2. TRBV23-1 is classed as an ORF, of uncertain function. The CDR3 totals 17 residues. CDR3 in DNA: TGCGCCAGCAGTCAATCGTTGACTAGCGATCAGACAGATATGCAGTATTTT. Translated, it gives CASSQSLTSDQTDMQYF.

The chain joins TRBV4-3 to TRBJ1-1; D perhaps matches TRBD1 (6 bases). CDR1 and CDR2 (germline): LGHNA, YSLEER. Trimming left V 0 bases short and J 3 bases short, with 14 bases between. CDR3 length: 16 residues. The CDR3 DNA follows: TGCGCCAGCAGCCAAGAAAGGGACACACCGCACACTGAAGCTTTCTTT. It encodes CASSQERDTPHTEAFF.

The rearrangement uses TRBV2 and TRBJ1-5; 7 bases line up with TRBD1. V trimming: 1 base; J trimming: 7 bases; junction bases outside the gene matches: 4. The CDR3 spans 14 residues. The germline CDR1 and CDR2 sequences are SNHLY and FYNNEI. The CDR3 DNA sequence: TGTGCCAGCAGTGAAGTTACAGGGGAGCAGCCCCAGCATTTT. Translated, it gives CASSEVTGEQPQHF.

The rearrangement joins TRBV7-6 to TRBJ2-1, with 11 bases fitting TRBD2. After removal of 1 base from V and 7 bases from J, the junction contained 6 bases not matched to a gene. Germline V gives CDR1 SGHVS, CDR2 FNYEAQ. The CDR3 spans 16 residues. The CDR3: CASSLDVAGGHNEQFF. The CDR3 bases are TGTGCCAGCAGCTTAGATGTAGCGGGGGGGCATAATGAGCAGTTCTTC. Full variable domain (outside the CDR3, taken from reference TRBV7-6 and TRBJ2-1): GAGVSQSPRYKVTKRGQDVALRCDPISGHVSLYWYRQALGQGPEFLTYFNYEAQQDKSGLPNDRFSAERPEGSISTLTIQRTEQRDSAMYRCASSLDVAGGHNEQFFGPGTRLTVL.

This chain joins TRBV2 and TRBJ2-2; D is perhaps TRBD2 (6 bases). The CDR3 length is 15 residues. V was trimmed by 3 bases and J by 5 bases, leaving 13 bases between them. CDR1 and CDR2 from the germline V gene are SNHLY and FYNNEI. In DNA, the CDR3 is TGTGCCAGCAGTGAGGTCAGAGCGGGTACCGGGGAGCTGTTTTTT. Amino acids: CASSEVRAGTGELFF.

This clone was seen once. This rearrangement joins TRBV11-2 to TRBJ1-4; the D gene is possibly TRBD1 (5 bases). CDR3 length: 15 residues. Trimming stripped 3 bases from V and 7 bases from J, with 15 bases between. Germline assignment: CDR1 SGHAT and CDR2 FQNNGV. The CDR3 bases are TGTGCCAGCAGCTTTTTCCGGCAGGGTGGTGAAAAACTGTTTTTT. Amino acid sequence: CASSFFRQGGEKLFF. Supplemented by reference TRBV11-2 and TRBJ1-4, the full variable domain reads EAGVAQSPRYKIIEKRQSVAFWCNPISGHATLYWYQQILGQGPKLLIQFQNNGVVDDSQLPKDRFSAERLKGVDSTLKIQPAKLEDSAVYLCASSFFRQGGEKLFFGSGTQLSVL.

The chain links TRBV7-3 to TRBJ1-2; 10 bases map to TRBD1. Trimming took 5 bases from V and 7 from J; bases not matched to a gene: 4. The CDR3 totals 13 residues. Germline CDR1 SGHTA, CDR2 FQGTGA. The CDR3 loop reads CASSRDRGIGYTF. In nucleotides, the CDR3 is TGTGCCAGCAGCAGGGACAGGGGAATTGGCTACACCTTC.

The V and J genes are TRBV2 and TRBJ1-2; D unresolved. Germline-derived CDR1 and CDR2 are SNHLY and FYNNEI. V shed 3 bases and J shed 4 bases, with 12 bases lying between them. CDR3 length: 14 residues. DNA for the CDR3: TGTGCCAGCAGTGAGGGAGTTTGGGCCTATGGCTACACCTTC. It is translated as CASSEGVWAYGYTF.

With respect to this clone: The junction shows a germline mismatch at one end, possibly a read error. The genes are TRBV7-7 and TRBJ2-3; 11 bases fit TRBD2. This CDR3 comprises 18 residues. Germline V lookup: CDR1 SSHAT, CDR2 FNYEAQ (reference sequence). CDR3 region: CASSLGVTGTSGADTQYF. CDR3 coding DNA: TGTGCTAGCAGCTTAGGGGTTACCGGGACTAGCGGCGCAGATACGCAGTATTTT.

The chain has TRBV19 and TRBJ1-2; possibly TRBD1 for D (6 bases). CDR1 is LNHDA, CDR2 SQIVND, per germline (reference sequence). Deletions cut 8 bases from V and 4 bases from J, with 14 bases between. The CDR3 is 13 residues long. The CDR3 here is CASQDRQTYGYTF. In DNA form, the CDR3 reads TGTGCCAGTCAGGACAGACAGACCTATGGCTACACCTTC.

J is TRBJ2-3 and V is TRBV29-1; TRBD2 aligns across 11 bases. The CDR3 covers 15 residues. V trimming: 6 bases; J trimming: 1 base; junction bases outside the gene matches: 6. CDR1 and CDR2 from the germline V gene are SQVTM and ANQGSEA. The CDR3 nucleotides read TGCAGCGTGGCTCCACTAGCGGGGGGCACAGATACGCAGTATTTT. The encoded protein is CSVAPLAGGTDTQYF.

The rearrangement uses TRBV27 and TRBJ1-1, with 7 bases aligning to TRBD1. After removal of 8 bases from V and 10 bases from J, the junction contained 13 bases not matched to a gene. Germline V gene data show CDR1 as MNHEY and CDR2 as SMNVEV (reference sequence). CDR3 length: 13 residues. The CDR3 coding sequence is TGTGCCAGCGCTCTCGGGAGGGGGCGTTCAGCTTTCTTT. This translates into CASALGRGRSAFF.

The rearrangement links TRBV5-6 to TRBJ1-2; 8 bases fit TRBD1. The CDR3 has 15 amino acids. With V trimmed by 6 bases and J by 5 bases, 12 bases remained unmatched. Germline lookup yields CDR1 SGHDT and CDR2 YYEEEE. CDR3 region: CASISTRDRGYGYTF. The CDR3 nucleotides are TGTGCCAGCATCTCCACCAGAGACAGGGGTTATGGCTACACCTTC.

This clone was found once. The chain employs TRBV4-3 and TRBJ2-5; 12 bases fit TRBD2. This CDR3 region has 15 residues. J lost 2 bases, V lost 4 bases, and 2 bases had no gene match. Germline V gives CDR1 LGHNA, CDR2 YSLEER. The CDR3 DNA is TGCGCCAGCAGCCTAGGACTAGCGGGGCAAGAGACCCAGTACTTC. Translated: CASSLGLAGQETQYF.

This clone was counted once. The genes are TRBV27 and TRBJ1-4; D is unclear. The germline V and J ends were trimmed by 0 bases and 6 bases, with 5 bases remaining between them. This CDR3 region has 13 residues. CDR1 is MNHEY and CDR2 is SMNVEV in the germline V gene (reference sequence). CDR3 residues: CASSLSRDEKLFF. The DNA of the CDR3 is TGTGCCAGCAGTTTATCGAGGGATGAAAAACTGTTTTTT.